The source of this TCR beta chain is a study of long-term antiretroviral therapy in people with HIV. For the study at large: About a decade before 2015, the earliest samples were taken when ART was typically delayed. Study observations and caveats: Dominating the repertoire at all time points were the clones that expanded before ART. Compared with controls, HIV repertoires showed narrower CDR3 length ranges.

The germline CDR1 and CDR2 sequences are SGHDN and FVKESK. The CDR3 has 15 amino acids. The V and J ends lost 0 bases and 7 bases respectively, with 15 bases between them. Note on this clone: The target antigen is unknown.

Investigators performed immunoSEQ version v3.0 at survey level. Profiling relied on immunoSEQ multiplex PCR, and the TCRdb table lists in-frame clones only, not all of them. The sample comprises 6,500 to 8,500 clones, nearly 75% of which are singletons, and 15% to 20% rests with the top ten. Material: unsorted PBMCs, obtained 0.9 years before starting antiretroviral therapy. The chain is built from TRBV14 and TRBJ1-1, with D perhaps matching TRBD1 (6 bases). The source of this sequence is a man between 40 and 49 years old with HIV. DNA of the CDR3: TGTGCCAGCAGCCAAGAGTTGGGGGCAGTACTTGAAGCTTTCTTT. The encoded protein is CASSQELGAVLEAFF.